The 27 T cell receptor beta chains below come from one sample, sequenced in a study of blood T cell repertoires in COVID-19. Sequenced by immunoSEQ multiplex PCR; TCRdb stores in-frame clones only, minus some. Of around 310,000 clones detected, 90% appear once; the ten largest clones hold 1%. The sequenced material came from peripheral blood. The receptors stem from a woman aged 40 to 55 with COVID-19, enrolled during active disease.

The chain uses TRBV11-2 and TRBJ2-1; D gene unclear. Deletions cut 5 bases from V and 12 bases from J, with 14 bases between. CDR1 is SGHAT, CDR2 FQNNGV, per germline. The CDR3 has 12 residues. The CDR3 here is CASSLSTTVQFF. The CDR3 bases are TGTGCCAGCAGCCTAAGTACCACTGTGCAGTTCTTC.

The gene calls are TRBV27 and TRBJ1-2; D is undetermined. Trimming took 2 bases from V and 3 from J, leaving 13 bases between them. This CDR3 spans 15 amino acids. Germline V lookup: CDR1 MNHEY, CDR2 SMNVEV (reference sequence). The CDR3 bases are TGTGCCAGCAGTTTAGGGCCTTTAAGTCACTATGGCTACACCTTC. This sequence encodes CASSLGPLSHYGYTF.

The chain joins TRBV28 to TRBJ1-2, with 7 bases lining up with TRBD1. V trimming: 2 bases; J trimming: 5 bases; junction bases outside the gene matches: 5. This CDR3 contains 14 residues. CDR1 is MDHEN, CDR2 SYDVKM, per germline. The DNA of the CDR3 is TGTGCCAGCAGTTTAAACAGGGGCCTGTATGGCTACACCTTC. It translates to CASSLNRGLYGYTF.

This chain joins TRBV28 and TRBJ2-5; 11 nucleotides match TRBD2. CDR3 length: 17 amino acids. CDR1 and CDR2 from the germline V gene are MDHEN and SYDVKM. The trim removed 5 bases at V and 3 bases at J, leaving 11 bases unmatched. In DNA form, the CDR3 reads TGTGCCAGCAGTGAATCCGAGGTAGCGGGGGGGGAAGAGACCCAGTACTTC. It translates to CASSESEVAGGEETQYF.

V usage is TRBV9 and J usage is TRBJ1-2; TRBD1 aligns across 8 bases. CDR3 length: 17 amino acids. The germline V gene encodes CDR1 SGDLS and CDR2 YYNGEE. The junction had 11 bases not matched to a gene; V was cut back by 0 bases and J by 4 bases. DNA for the CDR3: TGTGCCAGCAGCGTAGAGGGGAAGACAGGGGACGGCTATGGCTACACCTTC. This encodes CASSVEGKTGDGYGYTF.

The gene calls are TRBV7-3 and TRBJ2-7; TRBD1 matches at 8 bases. The CDR3 is made up of 14 amino acids. J lost 5 bases, V lost 3 bases, and 6 bases had no gene match. Germline values: CDR1 SGHTA, CDR2 FQGTGA. The CDR3 region is CASSFRDRRDEQYF. CDR3 DNA: TGTGCCAGCAGCTTCCGGGACAGGAGGGACGAGCAGTACTTC.

The chain is built from TRBV7-9 and TRBJ2-7, with 11 bases identical to TRBD2. The length of the CDR3 is 16 residues. Germline V gene sequence: CDR1 SEHNR, CDR2 FQNEAQ (reference sequence). The V segment lost 0 bases and the J segment 6 bases; nucleotides outside the gene matches: 7. CDR3 loop: CASSLAPTSGIGEQYF. CDR3 in DNA: TGTGCCAGCAGCTTAGCCCCGACTAGCGGGATCGGCGAGCAGTACTTC. Using reference TRBV7-9 and TRBJ2-7 for the parts outside the CDR3, the full variable domain is DTGVSQNPRHKITKRGQNVTFRCDPISEHNRLYWYRQTLGQGPEFLTYFQNEAQLEKSRLLSDRFSAERPKGSFSTLEIQRTEQGDSAMYLCASSLAPTSGIGEQYFGPGTRLTVT.

V and J are TRBV20-1 and TRBJ1-5; 7 bases match TRBD1. V lost 3 bases and J lost 1; bases outside the gene matches: 6. Germline assignment: CDR1 DFQATT and CDR2 SNEGSKA (reference sequence). The CDR3 covers 15 residues. This CDR3 reads CSASFQGGSNQPQHF. The CDR3 DNA follows: TGCAGTGCTAGTTTTCAGGGGGGAAGCAATCAGCCCCAGCATTTT.

This chain uses TRBV28 with TRBJ1-4, with D unclear. The CDR3 runs 13 residues. The V gene's germline CDR1 is MDHEN and CDR2 SYDVKM. V lost 1 base, J lost 5 bases, and 5 bases lay in between. DNA for the CDR3: TGTGCCAGCAGTTTATCCGGGAATGAAAAACTGTTTTTT. Translating gives CASSLSGNEKLFF.

This chain uses TRBV6-5 with TRBJ2-2; the match to TRBD1 covers 7 bases. The germline V gene has CDR1 MNHEY and CDR2 SVGAGI. V lost 4 bases and J lost 0; bases outside the gene matches: 5. CDR3 length: 16 amino acids. CDR3 in DNA: TGTGCCAGCAGTTCCACAGGGGACCCGAACACCGGGGAGCTGTTTTTT. It translates to CASSSTGDPNTGELFF.

The chain couples TRBV29-1 to TRBJ2-5; maybe TRBD1 (6 bases). The V gene's germline CDR1 is SQVTM and CDR2 ANQGSEA. The CDR3 is made up of 9 amino acids. The V end was cut by 6 bases, the J end by 12 bases, with 11 bases between. The CDR3 region has the DNA TGCAGCGTGGACGGGACAAAGTACTTC. Translating it yields CSVDGTKYF.

The chain has TRBV6-2 or TRBV6-3 and TRBJ2-1, with 9 bases aligning to TRBD2. Germline loops: CDR1 MNHEY, CDR2 SVGEGT. This CDR3 has 16 amino acids. V shed 4 bases and J 5 bases; nucleotides not matched to a gene: 9. The CDR3 DNA sequence: TGTGCCAGCAGTTTCTCCGTTGAGCGGGAGGACAATGAGCAGTTCTTC. Protein product: CASSFSVEREDNEQFF.

This chain links TRBV9 with TRBJ1-1; D not resolved. Trimming took 4 bases from V and 5 from J, leaving 21 bases between them. Germline loops: CDR1 SGDLS, CDR2 YYNGEE. This CDR3 region has 16 residues. DNA of the CDR3: TGTGCCAGCAGCCCCCGAGGTGGAGGAGGGCGGACTGAAGCTTTCTTT. Its protein product is CASSPRGGGGRTEAFF.

The V call is TRBV28, the J call TRBJ2-3; no reliable D call. This CDR3 comprises 13 residues. V was clipped by 5 bases and J by 3 bases, with 9 bases between them. Per germline, CDR1 MDHEN and CDR2 SYDVKM. CDR3 in DNA: TGTGCCAGCAGTGCCCCCGGGACAGATACGCAGTATTTT. It codes for CASSAPGTDTQYF. Complete variable domain (other parts from reference TRBV28 and TRBJ2-3): DVKVTQSSRYLVKRTGEKVFLECVQDMDHENMFWYRQDPGLGLRLIYFSYDVKMKEKGDIPEGYSVSREKKERFSLILESASTNQTSMYLCASSAPGTDTQYFGPGTRLTVL.

The chain is built from TRBV6-2 or TRBV6-3 and TRBJ1-5, with 12 positions matching TRBD1. CDR1 is MNHEY and CDR2 is SVGEGT in the germline V gene. The CDR3 is 16 amino acids. J lost 7 bases, V lost 0 bases, and 4 bases had no gene match. CDR3 sequence (DNA): TGTGCCAGCAGTTACTCGACCGGGACAGGGGGCCAGCCCCAGCATTTT. This translates into CASSYSTGTGGQPQHF.

The chain links TRBV5-1 to TRBJ1-1; D possibly corresponds to TRBD1 (5 bases). The CDR3 is made up of 15 amino acids. Germline V gene sequence: CDR1 SGHRS, CDR2 YFSETQ. Trimming cost V 4 bases and J 1 base, with 14 bases left between them. CDR3 DNA sequence: TGCGCCAGCAGCCCTGGCGGGGCACCGAACACTGAAGCTTTCTTT. Translated: CASSPGGAPNTEAFF.

CDR3: CASSSPREALLAGVYEQYF. The CDR3 DNA sequence: TGTGCCAGCAGTAGCCCCAGGGAAGCGTTATTAGCGGGTGTCTACGAGCAGTACTTC. This chain connects TRBV28 to TRBJ2-7; 7 bases line up with TRBD2. The CDR3 has 19 amino acids. Germline V gives CDR1 MDHEN, CDR2 SYDVKM. The V gene end was trimmed by 5 bases and the J gene end by 3 bases; junction bases not matched to a gene: 22.

The CDR3 DNA is TGTGCCAGCAGTGAACAGGACAATGAGCAGTTCTTC. Its translation is CASSEQDNEQFF. The chain has TRBV6-1 and TRBJ2-1; D unresolved. CDR1 is MNHNS, CDR2 SASEGT, per germline. V gave up 2 bases and J gave up 5 bases, with 4 bases separating them. The CDR3 covers 12 residues.

The chain links TRBV19 to TRBJ1-5; possibly TRBD1 for D (5 bases). The CDR3 totals 14 residues. From germline, CDR1 is LNHDA and CDR2 SQIVND (reference sequence). V lost 2 bases and J lost 5, with 10 bases in between. The CDR3 here is CASSIPGKDQPQHF. The CDR3 DNA follows: TGTGCCAGTAGTATACCAGGGAAGGATCAGCCCCAGCATTTT.

This sequence joins TRBV5-1 and TRBJ1-6, with 9 positions matching TRBD1. This CDR3 is built from 15 residues. V shed 4 bases, J shed 8 bases, and the junction held 7 bases outside the gene matches. Germline V gene sequence: CDR1 SGHRS, CDR2 YFSETQ. The CDR3 coding sequence is TGCGCCAGCAGCCCCGGGACAGGGAATTATTCACCCCTCCACTTT. It is translated as CASSPGTGNYSPLHF.

This clone has a handful of counts. V and J are TRBV6-5 and TRBJ1-2; TRBD1 matches 7 bases. The CDR3 extends over 12 amino acids. In germline, CDR1 is MNHEY, CDR2 SVGAGI. V dropped 11 bases and J dropped 4; count of bases not matched to a gene: 7. CDR3 in DNA: TGTGCCGCTCGGGACAGCTTCTATGGCTACACCTTC. Its translation: CAARDSFYGYTF.

The gene calls are TRBV2 and TRBJ2-5; TRBD2 aligns across 11 bases. The CDR3 extends over 15 amino acids. Looked up from germline, CDR1 is SNHLY and CDR2 is FYNNEI. Trimming cost V 6 bases and J 5 bases; bases outside gene matches: 8. CDR3 in DNA: TGTGCCAGCAGGCGACTAGCGGGGTCCCGGGAGACCCAGTACTTC. Encoded protein: CASRRLAGSRETQYF. Full variable domain (outside the CDR3, taken from reference TRBV2 and TRBJ2-5): EPEVTQTPSHQVTQMGQEVILRCVPISNHLYFYWYRQILGQKVEFLVSFYNNEISEKSEIFDDQFSVERPDGSNFTLKIRSTKLEDSAMYFCASRRLAGSRETQYFGPGTRLLVL.

The chain recombines TRBV19 with TRBJ1-1, with D uncertain. The CDR3 runs 14 residues. V dropped 5 bases and J dropped 6 bases, with 16 bases sitting between them. Per germline, CDR1 LNHDA and CDR2 SQIVND (reference sequence). The CDR3 sequence: CASSFLTAQAEAFF. The CDR3 bases are TGTGCCAGTAGTTTCCTCACAGCTCAAGCTGAAGCTTTCTTT.

This clone was recorded once. The V gene is TRBV27, the J gene TRBJ1-6; weak D call: TRBD1 (6 bases). V was pared by 3 bases and J by 7 bases, with 16 bases between. Germline V gene data show CDR1 as MNHEY and CDR2 as SMNVEV (reference sequence). This CDR3 spans 16 amino acids. In DNA form, the CDR3 reads TGTGCCAGCAGTTTCTCACCGGACAGCGTGAATTCACCCCTCCACTTT. Amino acid sequence: CASSFSPDSVNSPLHF.

The V gene is TRBV5-1, the J gene TRBJ1-2; 8 nucleotides match TRBD1. This CDR3 is built from 15 residues. The V gene's germline CDR1 is SGHRS and CDR2 YFSETQ. V lost 4 bases, J lost 2 bases, and 7 bases stayed unmatched. This CDR3 is CASSPKTGANYGYTF. The DNA of the CDR3 is TGCGCCAGCAGCCCGAAGACAGGGGCAAACTATGGCTACACCTTC.

The rearrangement joins TRBV6-5 to TRBJ1-2; D ambiguous. Trimming shortened V by 2 bases and J by 4 bases, and 11 bases separated the two germline ends. The CDR3 covers 14 residues. The germline V gene encodes CDR1 MNHEY and CDR2 SVGAGI. The CDR3 DNA reads TGTGCCAGCAGTTACGAAGGAGTCGGCTATGGCTACACCTTC. It encodes CASSYEGVGYGYTF.

The chain recombines TRBV15 with TRBJ1-5; 11 positions match TRBD1. V dropped 1 base and J dropped 7; count of bases not matched to a gene: 15. Germline values: CDR1 LNHNV, CDR2 YYDKDF (reference sequence). CDR3 length: 19 residues. Here the CDR3 reads CATSRGKLWTGGEGQPQHF. In DNA, the CDR3 is TGTGCCACCAGCAGAGGAAAACTTTGGACAGGGGGCGAAGGGCAGCCCCAGCATTTT.